A single sample is the source of the 27 T cell receptor beta chains below, sequenced in a study of T cells in Graves' hyperthyroidism and ophthalmopathy. Authors of the study amplified TCR beta CDR3 regions from RNA transcripts. The HTBI set primed first-round TCR CDR3 RT-PCR. TCRdb fed the multiplex PCR reads into MiXCR, producing one record per CDR3 protein. This sample yields fewer than 850,000 distinct CDR3 sequences, of which 15% to 20% are seen a single time; roughly a sixth belongs to the top ten. Specimen: blood. The origin of the receptors is a man between 45 and 60 years old with Graves' hyperthyroidism.

This clonotype occurred a few times. V gene TRBV19 combines with J gene TRBJ2-3; 8 positions agree with TRBD1. This CDR3 has 15 residues. The V gene end was trimmed by 5 bases and the J gene end by 1 base; junction bases not matched to a gene: 5. The germline CDR1 and CDR2 sequences are LNHDA and SQIVND (reference sequence). The CDR3 here is CASSETGVGTDTQYF. DNA for the CDR3: TGTGCCAGTAGTGAGACAGGGGTAGGCACAGATACGCAGTATTTT.

This clonotype was detected ten times or more. The rearrangement joins TRBV12-3 or TRBV12-4 to TRBJ2-3; 9 bases line up with TRBD1. Trimming removed 4 bases from V and 1 base from J; junction bases left unmatched: 12. The CDR3 is 18 residues long. For the CDR3, the DNA is TGTGCCAGCAGTTCCTCGGGACAGGGATTTTCGGGCACAGATACGCAGTATTTT. It encodes CASSSSGQGFSGTDTQYF.

V and J are TRBV19 and TRBJ2-3, with TRBD2 matching 11 bases. This CDR3 has 17 amino acids. The V gene's germline CDR1 is LNHDA and CDR2 SQIVND (reference sequence). The ends lost 3 bases at V and 3 bases at J; junction bases unmatched: 8. CDR3 in amino acids: CASSISGRATGTDTQYF. CDR3 sequence (DNA): TGTGCCAGTAGTATTAGCGGGAGGGCCACGGGAACAGATACGCAGTATTTT.

The table lists this clonotype with a few counts. The chain uses TRBV28 and TRBJ2-3; the match to TRBD1 covers 8 bases. The CDR3 sequence is 16 residues long. J lost 5 bases, V lost 5 bases, and 12 bases had no gene match. From germline, CDR1 is MDHEN and CDR2 SYDVKM. The CDR3 protein is CASSLGPGGKEDTQYF. CDR3 nucleotides: TGTGCCAGCAGTCTAGGCCCAGGGGGCAAGGAAGATACGCAGTATTTT.

This clonotype was observed at least ten times. The rearrangement links TRBV19 to TRBJ2-4, with TRBD2 identical over 7 bases. This CDR3 has 16 amino acids. Germline trimming cut 7 bases from V and 1 base from J; bases unmatched to any gene: 10. In germline, CDR1 is LNHDA, CDR2 SQIVND (reference sequence). CDR3 DNA: TGTGCCAGTACCCTGGGCGGGAGTATTGCCAAAAACATTCAGTACTTC. This codes for CASTLGGSIAKNIQYF. Supplemented by reference TRBV19 and TRBJ2-4, the full variable domain reads DGGITQSPKYLFRKEGQNVTLSCEQNLNHDAMYWYRQDPGQGLRLIYYSQIVNDFQKGDIAEGYSVSREKKESFPLTVTSAQKNPTAFYLCASTLGGSIAKNIQYFGAGTRLSVL.

Ten or more counts support this clonotype. This rearrangement joins TRBV28 to TRBJ1-2; 8 bases line up with TRBD1. In germline, CDR1 is MDHEN, CDR2 SYDVKM. V lost 0 bases and J lost 8; bases outside the gene matches: 5. The CDR3 consists of 14 residues. The CDR3 region is CASSLWSGGGGYTF. The CDR3 nucleotides are TGTGCCAGCAGTTTATGGTCAGGGGGCGGCGGCTACACCTTC.

V usage is TRBV28 and J usage is TRBJ2-7; 8 nucleotides match TRBD2. Trimming cost V 5 bases and J 3 bases; bases outside gene matches: 9. This CDR3 has 15 amino acids. Germline CDR1 reads MDHEN; CDR2 reads SYDVKM. The CDR3 DNA reads TGTGCCAGCAGTCTTCCCCCCGGGACTAGCTACGAGCAGTACTTC. Encoded protein: CASSLPPGTSYEQYF.

The chain uses TRBV7-9 and TRBJ2-5; TRBD1 agrees at 10 bases. Germline V gene sequence: CDR1 SEHNR, CDR2 FQNEAQ (reference sequence). The J segment lost 3 bases and the V segment lost 0 bases, leaving 1 base of the junction unmatched. The CDR3 has 15 amino acids. The DNA of the CDR3 is TGTGCCAGCAGCTTAGCGACAGGGGGCGAAGAGACCCAGTACTTC. Residues: CASSLATGGEETQYF.

The chain is built from TRBV6-9 and TRBJ2-1; D perhaps matches TRBD2 (5 bases). The CDR3 covers 17 residues. With 3 bases removed from V and 2 bases from J, the gap between germline ends came to 17 bases. Germline V gene data show CDR1 as MNHGY and CDR2 as SVAAGI. The chain's CDR3 is CASSYRPASNAYNEQFF. For the CDR3, the DNA is TGTGCCAGCAGTTACCGCCCCGCTAGCAACGCCTACAATGAGCAGTTCTTC.

This clonotype was found a few times. This chain uses TRBV5-6 with TRBJ1-1, with 7 bases lining up with TRBD1. The length of the CDR3 is 15 residues. Trimming at V came to 5 bases and at J to 0 bases, leaving 7 bases not matched to a gene. CDR1 is SGHDT and CDR2 is YYEEEE in the germline V gene. CDR3 amino acids: CASSNYGTVNTEAFF. The CDR3 DNA reads as TGTGCCAGCAGTAATTACGGGACAGTGAACACTGAAGCTTTCTTT.

The chain combines TRBV20-1 with TRBJ2-1, with TRBD2 matching 9 bases. The CDR3 covers 16 residues. The V gene end was trimmed by 4 bases and the J gene end by 7 bases; junction bases not matched to a gene: 14. Germline V lookup: CDR1 DFQATT, CDR2 SNEGSKA (reference sequence). The CDR3 loop reads CSAMDFSGSIGNEQFF. For the CDR3, the DNA is TGCAGTGCTATGGACTTTAGCGGGAGTATTGGGAATGAGCAGTTCTTC.

This clonotype occurred many times. V usage is TRBV28 and J usage is TRBJ2-1, with D possibly called TRBD1 or TRBD2 (5 bases each). The CDR3 covers 17 residues. V lost 8 bases, J lost 0 bases, and 20 bases lay in between. Germline CDR1 reads MDHEN; CDR2 reads SYDVKM. Written as DNA, the CDR3 is TGTGCCAGCTCCCGGGGCGGATGGAGCGGCTCCTACAATGAGCAGTTCTTC. Amino acid sequence: CASSRGGWSGSYNEQFF.

This clonotype occurred many times. V gene TRBV2 combines with J gene TRBJ2-7; 8 bases are shared with TRBD2. The CDR3 spans 13 residues. The ends lost 6 bases at V and 6 bases at J; junction bases unmatched: 7. Germline-derived CDR1 and CDR2 are SNHLY and FYNNEI. The CDR3 nucleotides are TGTGCCAGCAGGGGACTAGTCTTCGGCGAGCAGTACTTC. Protein product: CASRGLVFGEQYF.

A few counts support this clonotype. V and J are TRBV28 and TRBJ2-3; D might be TRBD2 (7 bases). The germline V gene has CDR1 MDHEN and CDR2 SYDVKM. The CDR3 length is 17 residues. V dropped 5 bases and J dropped 1 base, with 19 bases sitting between them. The CDR3, as DNA: TGTGCCAGCAGTCCTACGGGGGGCCGAGGGGGCACAGATACGCAGTATTTT. Its protein is CASSPTGGRGGTDTQYF.

The J gene is TRBJ2-7, the V gene TRBV28; the D gene is possibly TRBD2 (7 bases). The CDR3 is 15 residues long. V lost 6 bases and J lost 1, with 16 bases in between. Germline V gene sequence: CDR1 MDHEN, CDR2 SYDVKM. CDR3 amino acids: CASSNGGATSYEQYF. The CDR3 DNA sequence: TGTGCCAGCAGCAATGGGGGGGCCACGTCCTACGAGCAGTACTTC.

In this sample, this clonotype turned up many times. The chain couples TRBV28 to TRBJ1-4, with TRBD1 as a possible D gene (5 bases). V was cut by 1 base and J by 7 bases, with 10 bases left in between. The germline CDR1 and CDR2 sequences are MDHEN and SYDVKM. This CDR3 contains 14 residues. CDR3 amino acids: CASSLSGQAEKLFF. The CDR3 nucleotides read TGTGCCAGCAGTTTATCAGGGCAAGCTGAAAAACTGTTTTTT.

This clonotype came up many times. The chain recombines TRBV24-1 with TRBJ1-5; possible D gene TRBD1, 5 bases. This CDR3 region has 15 residues. The germline V gene encodes CDR1 KGHDR and CDR2 SFDVKD. Deletions cut 1 base from V and 3 bases from J, with 9 bases between. CDR3 bases: TGTGCCACCAGTGATTTCAGGGAGAACAATCAGCCCCAGCATTTT. Its translation: CATSDFRENNQPQHF.

This clonotype showed up many times. The J gene is TRBJ1-2, the V gene TRBV7-9; tentative D call: TRBD1 (6 bases). Germline V lookup: CDR1 SEHNR, CDR2 FQNEAQ (reference sequence). The ends were cut back, 1 base at V and 12 bases at J, with 12 bases in the middle. This CDR3 region has 12 residues. Here the CDR3 DNA reads TGTGCCAGCAGCTTAGACTCAGGGGAGGACACCTTC. Its translation: CASSLDSGEDTF.

J is TRBJ2-2 and V is TRBV29-1; the match to TRBD2 covers 13 bases. Germline lookup yields CDR1 SQVTM and CDR2 ANQGSEA. The CDR3 is made up of 16 amino acids. The trim removed 7 bases at V and 1 base at J, leaving 6 bases unmatched. Written as DNA, the CDR3 is TGCAGCGCCTCGGGACTAGCGGGGATGAACACCGGGGAGCTGTTTTTT. Encoded protein: CSASGLAGMNTGELFF.

With regard to this clonotype: A read error is likely, as this CDR3 ends without the conserved phenylalanine or tryptophan. The chain links TRBV2 to TRBJ1-2, with a weak D call TRBD1 (5 bases). The germline gives CDR1 SNHLY, CDR2 FYNNEI. CDR3 length equals 14 residues. V lost 0 bases, J lost 4 bases, and 9 bases lay in between. The CDR3 here is CASSEAGGTYGYTI. Here the CDR3 DNA reads TGTGCCAGCAGTGAAGCCGGGGGAACCTATGGCTACACCATC.

V gene TRBV4-1 combines with J gene TRBJ2-7; D may match TRBD1 or TRBD2 (5 bases each). The V gene's germline CDR1 is MGHRA and CDR2 YSYEKL. The CDR3 has 18 residues. V lost 4 bases and J lost 6, with 28 bases in between. The CDR3 sequence is CASSRRDGDLGNIFEQYF. The CDR3 DNA sequence: TGCGCCAGCAGCCGCCGGGACGGAGACTTGGGGAATATCTTCGAGCAGTACTTC.

This clonotype was picked up a small number of times. This chain connects TRBV10-1 to TRBJ2-3; D gene unclear. The CDR3 spans 15 residues. V lost 2 bases, J lost 0 bases, and 9 bases lay in between. CDR1 is WNHNN and CDR2 is SYGVQD in the germline V gene (reference sequence). The CDR3 DNA reads as TGCGCCAGCAGTGAGGGATTACCTAGCACAGATACGCAGTATTTT. Translation: CASSEGLPSTDTQYF.

The sample holds many counts of this clonotype. The V and J genes are TRBV24-1 and TRBJ2-5; possibly TRBD1 for D (6 bases). CDR1 is KGHDR, CDR2 SFDVKD, per germline. V shed 4 bases and J shed 2 bases, with 16 bases lying between them. CDR3 length: 16 residues. CDR3 in DNA: TGTGCCACCAGTGAGCCCACAGGGTCAGGACAAGAGACCCAGTACTTC. This translates into CATSEPTGSGQETQYF.

This clonotype has only a few counts. One end of the junction fails to match germline, which may point to a read error. The rearrangement uses TRBV27 and TRBJ2-1, with D tentatively TRBD2 (5 bases). The CDR3 runs 13 residues. CDR1 and CDR2 from the germline V gene are MNHEY and SMNVEV (reference sequence). The CDR3 is CASSGSLQSERFF. The CDR3 DNA reads as TGTGCCAGCAGTGGGAGCCTTCAGAGTGAGCGGTTCTTC.

V usage is TRBV20-1 and J usage is TRBJ2-1, with 8 bases lining up with TRBD2. V gave up 4 bases and J gave up 4 bases; unmatched junction bases: 3. The CDR3 has 13 amino acids. Germline V gene sequence: CDR1 DFQATT, CDR2 SNEGSKA (reference sequence). Here the CDR3 reads CSAIGRVYNEQFF. The CDR3, as DNA: TGCAGTGCTATCGGGAGGGTTTACAATGAGCAGTTCTTC.

This clonotype was observed many times. The V gene is TRBV3-1, the J gene TRBJ2-1, with 8 bases that match TRBD1. The CDR3 is 15 residues long. The J segment lost 5 bases and the V segment lost 1 base, leaving 4 bases of the junction unmatched. Germline CDR1 and CDR2: LGHDT and YNNKEL (reference sequence). The CDR3 loop is CASSQAGTGNNEQFF. The CDR3 nucleotides are TGTGCCAGCAGCCAAGCCGGGACAGGTAACAATGAGCAGTTCTTC.

This clonotype was recorded at least ten times. This chain links TRBV2 with TRBJ2-3, with D hard to call. V gave up 10 bases and J gave up 7 bases, with 18 bases separating them. CDR3 length: 13 amino acids. The V gene's germline CDR1 is SNHLY and CDR2 FYNNEI. CDR3 nucleotide sequence: TGTGCCAAAGAGGCAACTTCAGGACATACGCAGTATTTT. Translated, it gives CAKEATSGHTQYF.